The 30 T cell receptor beta chains below come from one sample, sequenced in a study of T cell changes during pregnancy in multiple sclerosis. The table came from immunoSEQ multiplex PCR; TCRdb's copy has only in-frame clones and leaves some out. The sample includes 73,000 or so clones, 75% to 90% of them seen just once. The sample in question was peripheral blood, obtained after pregnancy. The receptors here all came from a female donor in good health, enrolled as a control in a pregnancy study.

The chain combines TRBV11-2 with TRBJ1-1; D is uncertain. The CDR3 sequence is 12 residues long. V dropped 0 bases and J dropped 5 bases, with 4 bases sitting between them. Germline CDR1 reads SGHAT; CDR2 reads FQNNGV. In DNA, the CDR3 is TGTGCCAGCAGCTTAGATGAGACTGAAGCTTTCTTT. Its translation is CASSLDETEAFF.

CDR3 nucleotide sequence: TGTGCCAGCAGTGCGCGACGGGGGGGGCGCACAGATACGCAGTATTTT. It encodes CASSARRGGRTDTQYF. The chain combines TRBV6-7 with TRBJ2-3, with TRBD2 matching over 8 bases. TRBV6-7 is flagged as an ORF with uncertain function. CDR3 size: 16 residues. With V trimmed by 5 bases and J by 1 base, 8 bases remained unmatched.

This clone was seen more than once but under ten times. The chain recombines TRBV9 with TRBJ2-5; possible D gene TRBD1, 5 bases. Deletions cut 5 bases from V and 2 bases from J, with 16 bases between. The germline CDR1 and CDR2 sequences are SGDLS and YYNGEE. The CDR3 totals 15 residues. CDR3 sequence (DNA): TGTGCCAGCAGTTCATCCCAGGGCCAGCAAGAGACCCAGTACTTC. Protein sequence: CASSSSQGQQETQYF.

The chain recombines TRBV10-3 with TRBJ1-2, with D possibly matching TRBD1 (5 bases). This CDR3 contains 12 residues. CDR1 and CDR2 (germline): ENHRY, SYGVKD. V dropped 10 bases and J dropped 8 bases, with 17 bases sitting between them. This CDR3 is CATAGFAGGYTF. DNA of the CDR3: TGTGCCACGGCAGGGTTCGCGGGGGGCTACACCTTC.

The gene calls are TRBV27 and TRBJ1-1; no definite D call. Germline V gives CDR1 MNHEY, CDR2 SMNVEV (reference sequence). The CDR3 is 13 residues long. V was cut by 3 bases and J by 1 base, with 6 bases left in between. CDR3 sequence reads: CASSFSENTEAFF. DNA of the CDR3: TGTGCCAGCAGTTTTTCAGAGAACACTGAAGCTTTCTTT.

V is TRBV7-2 and J is TRBJ2-3; D may be TRBD1 (5 bases). The CDR3 contains 15 residues. Trimming removed 1 base at V and 1 base at J, with 9 bases between. CDR1 SGHTA and CDR2 FQGNSA come from the germline V gene. CDR3 in amino acids: CASSLGGQGTDTQYF. The CDR3 nucleotides are TGTGCCAGCAGCTTAGGGGGCCAGGGCACAGATACGCAGTATTTT.

In this sample, this clone turned up once. The V call is TRBV4-1, the J call TRBJ2-7, with TRBD2 matching over 10 bases. The CDR3 loop spans 15 amino acids. Trimming removed 6 bases from V and 0 bases from J; junction bases left unmatched: 5. The germline gives CDR1 MGHRA, CDR2 YSYEKL. The CDR3: CASRRAGGSSYEQYF. CDR3 DNA sequence: TGCGCCAGCAGGCGAGCGGGAGGGAGCTCCTACGAGCAGTACTTC.

J is TRBJ2-1 and V is TRBV19; D is unclear. CDR3 length: 13 amino acids. V lost 9 bases and J 5 bases, leaving 14 bases between the germline ends. Looked up from germline, CDR1 is LNHDA and CDR2 is SQIVND (reference sequence). CDR3 nucleotide sequence: TGTGCCAGCGACACCGGATTAAACAATGAGCAGTTCTTC. Its translation is CASDTGLNNEQFF.

This clone occurred once. The chain recombines TRBV5-1 with TRBJ2-2; 11 bases agree with TRBD2. CDR1 and CDR2 from the germline V gene are SGHRS and YFSETQ. Losses at the gene ends were 7 bases for V and 2 bases for J; bases not matched to a gene: 1. This CDR3 has 14 amino acids. The CDR3 protein is CASGTSGNTGELFF. Written as DNA, the CDR3 is TGCGCCAGCGGGACTAGCGGAAACACCGGGGAGCTGTTTTTT.

V usage is TRBV5-6 and J usage is TRBJ1-4, with 7 bases identical to TRBD1. Germline V gene lookup returns CDR1 SGHDT and CDR2 YYEEEE. Germline trimming cut 4 bases from V and 5 bases from J; bases unmatched to any gene: 11. This CDR3 contains 16 residues. CDR3 DNA sequence: TGTGCCAGCAGCCTGCTAGTAGAGGGGGCAAATGAAAAACTGTTTTTT. Translating it yields CASSLLVEGANEKLFF.

V usage is TRBV28 and J usage is TRBJ2-7; TRBD2 is a possible D gene (5 bases). The germline gives CDR1 MDHEN, CDR2 SYDVKM. Trimming cost V 5 bases and J 3 bases, with 20 bases left between them. This CDR3 contains 16 residues. The CDR3 DNA reads TGTGCCAGCAGTCCATCCGCAGCCAGCGGATTCTACGAGCAGTACTTC. This translates into CASSPSAASGFYEQYF.

The V call is TRBV5-6, the J call TRBJ1-6; perhaps TRBD1 as D (5 bases). This CDR3 is built from 16 residues. Germline values: CDR1 SGHDT, CDR2 YYEEEE. The V gene lost 3 bases and the J gene lost 3 bases, with 13 bases spanning the gap. The CDR3 sequence: CASSSWGLDYNSPLHF. As DNA, the CDR3 is TGTGCCAGCAGCTCCTGGGGACTGGACTATAATTCACCCCTCCACTTT.

This clone was recorded once. The J gene is TRBJ1-3, the V gene TRBV27; no clear D. The V end was cut by 4 bases, the J end by 9 bases, with 13 bases between. The germline gives CDR1 MNHEY, CDR2 SMNVEV (reference sequence). This CDR3 comprises 13 residues. The CDR3 reads CASSYRARGTIYF. The DNA for the CDR3 is TGTGCCAGCAGTTACCGGGCCCGGGGCACCATATATTTT.

CDR3 protein: CASSPEAERSQPQHF. The DNA of the CDR3 is TGTGCCAGCAGCCCCGAGGCCGAGAGAAGCCAGCCCCAGCATTTT. The gene calls are TRBV27 and TRBJ1-5; D gene uncertain. Germline-derived CDR1 and CDR2 are MNHEY and SMNVEV (reference sequence). The V gene lost 6 bases and the J gene lost 7 bases, with 19 bases spanning the gap. This CDR3 spans 15 amino acids.

V gene TRBV7-9 combines with J gene TRBJ1-6; possibly TRBD1 for D (6 bases). Germline CDR1 and CDR2: SEHNR and FQNEAQ (reference sequence). The CDR3 spans 14 residues. The V end was cut by 5 bases, the J end by 8 bases, with 13 bases between. CDR3 coding DNA: TGTGCCAGCAGCCTACAGGGATCAGATTCACCCCTCCACTTT. Translation gives CASSLQGSDSPLHF.

This chain joins TRBV7-9 and TRBJ1-1; 11 bases are shared with TRBD1. Germline assignment: CDR1 SEHNR and CDR2 FQNEAQ (reference sequence). This CDR3 contains 17 residues. V dropped 5 bases and J dropped 1; count of bases not matched to a gene: 9. The CDR3 here is CASSLSRDRGKNTEAFF. CDR3 nucleotides: TGTGCCAGCAGCCTAAGCCGGGACAGGGGGAAGAACACTGAAGCTTTCTTT.

This chain uses TRBV19 with TRBJ1-2; D unresolved. With 5 bases removed from V and 6 bases from J, the gap between germline ends came to 19 bases. Germline lookup yields CDR1 LNHDA and CDR2 SQIVND (reference sequence). This CDR3 has 15 amino acids. For the CDR3, the DNA is TGTGCCAGTAGTCCAGTATCGTCGCATGCGGATGGCTACACCTTC. Residues: CASSPVSSHADGYTF.

V is TRBV5-1 and J is TRBJ2-1, with D possibly TRBD2 on 6 matching bases. CDR1 is SGHRS and CDR2 is YFSETQ in the germline V gene. The V end lost 2 bases, the J end lost 4 bases, and 13 bases lay between the germline ends. The CDR3 is 15 residues long. CDR3 nucleotides: TGCGCCAGCAGCTTCGTTTCGGGAGAGTACAATGAGCAGTTCTTC. Protein sequence: CASSFVSGEYNEQFF. Using reference TRBV5-1 and TRBJ2-1 for the parts outside the CDR3, the full variable domain is KAGVTQTPRYLIKTRGQQVTLSCSPISGHRSVSWYQQTPGQGLQFLFEYFSETQRNKGNFPGRFSGRQFSNSRSEMNVSTLELGDSALYLCASSFVSGEYNEQFFGPGTRLTVL.

The V gene is TRBV21-1, the J gene TRBJ2-7; the table names TRBD2, a call not compared with the DNA. TRBV21-1 is classified as a pseudogene. This CDR3 spans 17 amino acids. As DNA, the CDR3 is TGTGCCAGCCCCCGGGAGGCTAGCGGGATGGCGTCCTACGAGCAGTACTTC. This codes for CASPREASGMASYEQYF.

This clone was observed once. V and J are TRBV5-4 and TRBJ2-5, with D maybe TRBD1 (5 bases). The V end lost 4 bases, the J end lost 4 bases, and 14 bases lay between the germline ends. Germline CDR1 SGHNT, CDR2 YYREEE (reference sequence). The CDR3 spans 14 residues. CDR3 loop: CASSADRTGETQYF. DNA of the CDR3: TGTGCCAGCAGCGCTGACAGAACCGGAGAGACCCAGTACTTC.

The V gene is TRBV5-6, the J gene TRBJ1-2; D is perhaps TRBD1 (6 bases). With 4 bases removed from V and 8 bases from J, the gap between germline ends came to 9 bases. The CDR3 covers 11 residues. Germline loops: CDR1 SGHDT, CDR2 YYEEEE. CDR3 amino acids: CASSARGGYTF. For the CDR3, the DNA is TGTGCCAGCAGCGCGAGGGGGGGCTACACCTTC.

Here the CDR3 reads CASSIEWTGNGYTF. In DNA, the CDR3 is TGTGCCAGTAGTATAGAATGGACAGGGAATGGCTACACCTTC. The chain has TRBV19 and TRBJ1-2; 8 positions match TRBD1. Trimming cost V 0 bases and J 6 bases; bases outside gene matches: 3. Germline loops: CDR1 LNHDA, CDR2 SQIVND (reference sequence). The CDR3 has 14 amino acids.

The chain employs TRBV10-2 and TRBJ2-1; 7 bases match TRBD2. The germline gives CDR1 WSHSY, CDR2 SAAADI. This CDR3 contains 15 residues. The J segment lost 6 bases and the V segment lost 4 bases, leaving 9 bases of the junction unmatched. As DNA, the CDR3 is TGCGCCAGCAGTGGGCTAGGACTAGGCTCCAATGAGCAGTTCTTC. Translation gives CASSGLGLGSNEQFF.

This chain joins TRBV30 and TRBJ2-2; 8 bases are shared with TRBD1. Germline trimming cut 4 bases from V and 8 bases from J; bases unmatched to any gene: 12. The V gene's germline CDR1 is GTSNPN and CDR2 SVGIG (reference sequence). CDR3 length: 15 amino acids. The CDR3 region has the DNA TGTGCCTGGAATACGGGACAGGACCCGTTGGGGGAGCTGTTTTTT. Translated: CAWNTGQDPLGELFF.

The genes are TRBV13 and TRBJ2-1, with a possible D match to TRBD2 (5 bases). Germline V gene data show CDR1 as PRHDT and CDR2 as FYEKMQ (reference sequence). The CDR3 is 16 residues long. V was pared by 5 bases and J by 0 bases, with 14 bases between. The DNA of the CDR3 is TGTGCCAGCAGCCCTCCGACGGGGAGCTCCTACAATGAGCAGTTCTTC. Protein sequence: CASSPPTGSSYNEQFF. The complete variable domain, with remaining parts taken from reference TRBV13 and TRBJ2-1, reads AAGVIQSPRHLIKEKRETATLKCYPIPRHDTVYWYQQGPGQDPQFLISFYEKMQSDKGSIPDRFSAQQFSDYHSELNMSSLELGDSALYFCASSPPTGSSYNEQFFGPGTRLTVL.

CDR3 sequence: CASSQTLTGRTEAFF. The CDR3 nucleotides are TGCGCCAGCAGCCAAACCCTAACGGGGAGAACTGAAGCTTTCTTT. The chain couples TRBV4-1 to TRBJ1-1; unclear D gene. CDR1 and CDR2 from the germline V gene are MGHRA and YSYEKL. This CDR3 region has 15 residues. The germline V and J ends were trimmed by 2 bases and 5 bases, with 15 bases remaining between them.

This chain joins TRBV18 and TRBJ1-4, with D hard to call. CDR3 length equals 13 residues. In germline, CDR1 is KGHSH, CDR2 LQKENI. V shed 2 bases and J shed 8 bases, with 9 bases lying between them. This CDR3 is CASSPDSEEKLFF. Written as DNA, the CDR3 is TGTGCCAGCTCACCAGATTCTGAGGAAAAACTGTTTTTT.

This chain uses TRBV7-9 with TRBJ2-1, with 9 bases that match TRBD1. J gave up 0 bases and V 5 bases, and 5 bases lay outside the gene matches. CDR1 is SEHNR, CDR2 FQNEAQ, per germline (reference sequence). CDR3 length: 16 amino acids. The CDR3 sequence is CASSPRTGVSYNEQFF. The CDR3 coding sequence is TGTGCCAGCAGCCCCCGGACAGGGGTCTCCTACAATGAGCAGTTCTTC. The whole variable domain, filled in from reference TRBV7-9 and TRBJ2-1, reads DTGVSQNPRHKITKRGQNVTFRCDPISEHNRLYWYRQTLGQGPEFLTYFQNEAQLEKSRLLSDRFSAERPKGSFSTLEIQRTEQGDSAMYLCASSPRTGVSYNEQFFGPGTRLTVL.

The chain joins TRBV6-1 to TRBJ2-7, with 11 bases that match TRBD2. Per germline, CDR1 MNHNS and CDR2 SASEGT. V was clipped by 1 base and J by 3 bases; unmatched bases: 5. The CDR3 sequence is 16 residues long. This chain's CDR3 is CASSEVITSGSYEQYF. CDR3 nucleotides: TGTGCCAGCAGTGAAGTCATAACTAGCGGGAGCTACGAGCAGTACTTC.

The chain carries TRBV6-1 and TRBJ2-1; possibly TRBD2 for D (6 bases). V dropped 2 bases and J dropped 4 bases, with 15 bases sitting between them. The CDR3 runs 16 residues. Germline CDR1 and CDR2: MNHNS and SASEGT. CDR3 bases: TGTGCCAGCAGTGAATCGACGGGAGCCGGATACAATGAGCAGTTCTTC. Translation gives CASSESTGAGYNEQFF.